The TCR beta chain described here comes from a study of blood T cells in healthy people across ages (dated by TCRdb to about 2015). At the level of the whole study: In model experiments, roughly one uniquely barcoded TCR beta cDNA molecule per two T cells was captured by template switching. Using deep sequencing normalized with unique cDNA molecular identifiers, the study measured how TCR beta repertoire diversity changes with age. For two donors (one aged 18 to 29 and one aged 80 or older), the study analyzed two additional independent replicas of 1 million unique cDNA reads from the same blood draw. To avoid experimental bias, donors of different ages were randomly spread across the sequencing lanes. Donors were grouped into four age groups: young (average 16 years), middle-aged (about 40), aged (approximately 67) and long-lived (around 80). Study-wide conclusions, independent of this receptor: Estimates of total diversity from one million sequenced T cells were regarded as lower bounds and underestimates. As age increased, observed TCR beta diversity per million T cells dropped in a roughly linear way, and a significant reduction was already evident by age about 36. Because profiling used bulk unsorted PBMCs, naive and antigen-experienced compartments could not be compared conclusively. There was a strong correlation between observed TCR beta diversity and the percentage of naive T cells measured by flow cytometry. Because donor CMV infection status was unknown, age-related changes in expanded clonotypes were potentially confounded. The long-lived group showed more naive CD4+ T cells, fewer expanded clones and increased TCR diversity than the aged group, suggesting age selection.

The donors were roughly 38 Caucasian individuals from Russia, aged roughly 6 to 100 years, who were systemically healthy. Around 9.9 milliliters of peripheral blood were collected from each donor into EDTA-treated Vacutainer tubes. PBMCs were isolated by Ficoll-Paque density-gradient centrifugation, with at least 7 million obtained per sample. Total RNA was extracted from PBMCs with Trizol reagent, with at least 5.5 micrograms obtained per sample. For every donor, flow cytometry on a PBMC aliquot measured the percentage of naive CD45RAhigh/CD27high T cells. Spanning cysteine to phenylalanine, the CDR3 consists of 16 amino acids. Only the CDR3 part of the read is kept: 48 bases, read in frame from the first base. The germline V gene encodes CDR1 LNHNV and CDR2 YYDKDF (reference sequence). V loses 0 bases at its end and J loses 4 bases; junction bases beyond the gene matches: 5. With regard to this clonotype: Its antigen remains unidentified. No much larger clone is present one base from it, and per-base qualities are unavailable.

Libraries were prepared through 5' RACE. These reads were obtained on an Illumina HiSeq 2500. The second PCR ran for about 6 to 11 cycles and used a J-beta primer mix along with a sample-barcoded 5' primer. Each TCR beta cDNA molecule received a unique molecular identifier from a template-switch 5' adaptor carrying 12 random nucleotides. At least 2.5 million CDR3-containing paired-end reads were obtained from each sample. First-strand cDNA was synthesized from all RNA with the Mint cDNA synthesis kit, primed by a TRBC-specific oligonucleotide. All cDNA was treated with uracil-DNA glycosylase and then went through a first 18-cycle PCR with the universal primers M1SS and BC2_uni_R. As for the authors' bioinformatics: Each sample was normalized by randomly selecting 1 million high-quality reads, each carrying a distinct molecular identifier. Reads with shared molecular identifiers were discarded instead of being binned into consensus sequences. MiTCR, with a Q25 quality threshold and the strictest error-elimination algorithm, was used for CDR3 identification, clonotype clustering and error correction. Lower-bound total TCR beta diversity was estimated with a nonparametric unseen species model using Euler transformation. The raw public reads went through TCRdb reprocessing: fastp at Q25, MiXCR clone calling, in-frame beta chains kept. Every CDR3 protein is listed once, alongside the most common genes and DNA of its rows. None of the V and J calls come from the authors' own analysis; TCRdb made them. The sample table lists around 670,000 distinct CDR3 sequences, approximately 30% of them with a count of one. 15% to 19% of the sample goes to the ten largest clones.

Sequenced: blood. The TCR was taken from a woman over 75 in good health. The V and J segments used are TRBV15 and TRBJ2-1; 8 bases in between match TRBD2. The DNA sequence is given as TGTGCCACCAGCAGAGATCTAGCGGGCCTATACAATGAGCAGTTCTTC. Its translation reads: CATSRDLAGLYNEQFF. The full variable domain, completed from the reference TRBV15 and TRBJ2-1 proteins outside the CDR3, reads DAMVIQNPRYQVTQFGKPVTLSCSQTLNHNVMYWYQQKSSQAPKLLFHYYDKDFNNEADTPDNFQSRRPNTSFCFLDIRSPGLGDTAMYLCATSRDLAGLYNEQFFGPGTRLTVL.